A selection of T cell receptor beta chains follows, all from one sample in a study of blood T cell repertoires in COVID-19. This table comes from immunoSEQ multiplex PCR, and its TCRdb copy is limited to in-frame clones, with some not included. The sample yields 140,000 to 150,000 clones, about 85% seen once. The sequenced material came from peripheral blood. These receptors all stem from a human donor with acute or convalescent COVID-19. The donor label of this sample is uncertain. The CDR3 runs from the conserved cysteine through the conserved F or W. D genes are given only for firm matches. Rows may omit the clone size; those that give it use once, few, many or a size class.

size: -
D: -
J: TRBJ1-1
V: TRBV11-2
DNA: TGTGCCAGCACCTTTTCAACAGGGAGCACTGAAGCTTTCTTT
CDR3: CASTFSTGSTEAFF

size: -
D: -
J: TRBJ1-2
V: TRBV29-1
DNA: TGCAGCGTTGTTCTGGAGGCCTTATATGGCTACACCTTC
CDR3: CSVVLEALYGYTF

size: once
D: TRBD2
J: TRBJ2-3
V: TRBV5-6
DNA: TGTGCCAGCACCCGGGAGCGGGGGGGCACAGATACGCAGTATTTT
CDR3: CASTRERGGTDTQYF

size: -
D: TRBD1
J: TRBJ2-5
V: TRBV30
DNA: TGTGCCTGGAGCGACATGACAGGGAAAGAGACCCAGTACTTC
CDR3: CAWSDMTGKETQYF

size: -
D: -
J: TRBJ1-5
V: TRBV30
DNA: TGTGCCTGGATGGGGGGTTTCAATCAGCCCCAGCATTTT
CDR3: CAWMGGFNQPQHF

size: -
D: TRBD1
J: TRBJ1-4
V: TRBV7-6
DNA: TGTGCCAGCAGCTTAGAGGACAGGGGGAAAGCAGGGCTGTTTTTT
CDR3: CASSLEDRGKAGLFF

size: -
D: -
J: TRBJ2-3
V: TRBV21-1
DNA: TGTGCCAGCATCCAGCGGGAGTGGGGGAATAGCACAGATACGCAGTATTTT
CDR3: CASIQREWGNSTDTQYF

size: -
D: TRBD1
J: TRBJ1-5
V: TRBV28
DNA: TGTGCCAGCAGTAGACAGGGGGATAGCAATCAGCCCCAGCATTTT
CDR3: CASSRQGDSNQPQHF

size: -
D: -
J: TRBJ1-5
V: TRBV28
DNA: TGTGCCAGCAGACCCGAGCCGGGCAATCAGCCCCAGCATTTT
CDR3: CASRPEPGNQPQHF

size: -
D: TRBD1
J: TRBJ1-6
V: TRBV6-2/TRBV6-3
DNA: TGTGCCAGCAGCACCCGGACAGGGCGGTTCTCACCCCTCCACTTT
CDR3: CASSTRTGRFSPLHF

size: -
D: -
J: TRBJ1-1
V: TRBV20-1
DNA: TGCAGTGCTAGTTATGGGGAGCGGGAAACTGAAGCTTTCTTT
CDR3: CSASYGERETEAFF

size: once
D: -
J: TRBJ1-4
V: TRBV27
DNA: TGTGCCAGCAGTTATCTGCCAGGGGCTGAAAAACTGTTTTTT
CDR3: CASSYLPGAEKLFF

size: -
D: -
J: TRBJ1-3
V: TRBV5-1
DNA: TGCGCCAGCAGCCCGGACGGGGTGGCTGGAAACACCATATATTTT
CDR3: CASSPDGVAGNTIYF

size: -
D: TRBD1
J: TRBJ1-2
V: TRBV10-3
DNA: TGTGCCATACTACCGGGACAGGACTCGACGAGCTATGGCTACACCTTC
CDR3: CAILPGQDSTSYGYTF

size: -
D: TRBD2
J: TRBJ2-5
V: TRBV29-1
DNA: TGCAGCGTTGAAGCTAGCGGGGGAGAACAAGAGACCCAGTACTTC
CDR3: CSVEASGGEQETQYF

size: once
D: -
J: TRBJ1-6
V: TRBV6-5
DNA: TGTGCCAGCAGTTACTCCGCCGTCGGGTTTGATTCACCCCTCCACTTT
CDR3: CASSYSAVGFDSPLHF

size: -
D: TRBD1
J: TRBJ2-5
V: TRBV7-2
DNA: TGTGCCAGCAGCTCCAGGGGGCTGGGGGAGACCCAGTACTTC
CDR3: CASSSRGLGETQYF

size: -
D: -
J: TRBJ2-2
V: TRBV3-1/TRBV3-2
DNA: TGTGCCAGCAGCAGTATAACCGGCACCGGGGAGCTGTTTTTT
CDR3: CASSSITGTGELFF

size: -
D: TRBD1
J: TRBJ1-1
V: TRBV24-1
DNA: TGTGCCACCAGAAGCGGACAGGGATATCGGAACACTGAAGCTTTCTTT
CDR3: CATRSGQGYRNTEAFF

size: -
D: TRBD1
J: TRBJ2-7
V: TRBV7-9
DNA: TGTGCCAGCAGCTTGACAGGGAACGAGCAGTACTTC
CDR3: CASSLTGNEQYF

size: -
D: TRBD1
J: TRBJ1-4
V: TRBV9
DNA: TGTGCCAGCAGCCCCGATGGGGGACAGATTTATGAAAAACTGTTTTTT
CDR3: CASSPDGGQIYEKLFF

size: -
D: TRBD2
J: TRBJ2-1
V: TRBV9
DNA: TGTGCCAGCAGCCCTATAGGGACTAGCGGGAGGGGTGAGCAGTTCTTC
CDR3: CASSPIGTSGRGEQFF

size: few
D: TRBD1
J: TRBJ1-1
V: TRBV7-2
DNA: TGTGCCAGCAGCTTCGGGGACAGGGAATGGATGGAGACTGAAGCTTTCTTT
CDR3: CASSFGDREWMETEAFF

size: -
D: TRBD2
J: TRBJ2-3
V: TRBV6-2/TRBV6-3
DNA: TGTGCCAGCAGTTACTCGGGATATAGGCTAGCGGTGAAGAACCCCCCAGATACGCAGTATTTT
CDR3: CASSYSGYRLAVKNPPDTQYF

size: -
D: TRBD1
J: TRBJ1-5
V: TRBV27
DNA: TGTGCCAGCAGTTACCGACAGGGTGAAGGGCCCCAGCATTTT
CDR3: CASSYRQGEGPQHF

size: -
D: -
J: TRBJ2-2
V: TRBV7-9
DNA: TGTGCCAGCAGCTTGAGTAGCGACACCGGGGAGCTGTTTTTT
CDR3: CASSLSSDTGELFF

size: once
D: TRBD1
J: TRBJ2-3
V: TRBV5-5
DNA: TGTGCCAGCAGCAACCCGGGACAGGGCATTACAGATACGCAGTATTTT
CDR3: CASSNPGQGITDTQYF

size: -
D: TRBD1
J: TRBJ1-6
V: TRBV28
DNA: TGTGCCAGCAGCGACAGGGAAATTTATTCACCCCTCCACTTT
CDR3: CASSDREIYSPLHF

size: -
D: -
J: TRBJ2-3
V: TRBV2
DNA: TGTGCCAGCAGTGACGCGTTCACAGATACGCAGTATTTT
CDR3: CASSDAFTDTQYF

size: few
D: TRBD2
J: TRBJ2-1
V: TRBV7-3
DNA: TGTGCCAGCAGCTTAGGACTAGTTTCCTACAATGAGCAGTTCTTC
CDR3: CASSLGLVSYNEQFF

size: -
D: TRBD1
J: TRBJ1-1
V: TRBV7-2
DNA: TGTGCCAGCAGCACGCCGGGACAGGGGAACACTGAAGCTTTCTTT
CDR3: CASSTPGQGNTEAFF

size: -
D: TRBD1
J: TRBJ1-4
V: TRBV5-1
DNA: TGCGCCAGCTCATCCGGGACAGGGACTGAAAAACTGTTTTTT
CDR3: CASSSGTGTEKLFF

size: -
D: -
J: TRBJ1-1
V: TRBV5-4
DNA: TGTGCCAGCAGTCGCGACATGAACACTGAAGCTTTCTTT
CDR3: CASSRDMNTEAFF

size: -
D: -
J: TRBJ1-4
V: TRBV6-5
DNA: TGTGCCAGTCGGGGGGGACAAGAAAAACTGTTTTTT
CDR3: CASRGGQEKLFF

size: -
D: TRBD2
J: TRBJ2-1
V: TRBV19
DNA: TGTGCCAGTCGATTTGCGGGGGGGCCGGGGGAGCAGTTCTTC
CDR3: CASRFAGGPGEQFF

size: once
D: -
J: TRBJ1-1
V: TRBV18
DNA: TGTGCCAGCTCACCCGGACAAGTGAACACTGAAGCTTTCTTT
CDR3: CASSPGQVNTEAFF

size: few
D: -
J: TRBJ1-6
V: TRBV10-3
DNA: TGTGCCATCAGTGAGGGGGGGGCAAATAATTCACCCCTCCACTTT
CDR3: CAISEGGANNSPLHF

size: -
D: -
J: TRBJ2-7
V: TRBV30
DNA: TGTGCCTGGAATCCCTTGACGGGCTCCTACGAGCAGTACTTC
CDR3: CAWNPLTGSYEQYF

size: few
D: -
J: TRBJ1-1
V: TRBV24-1
DNA: TGTGCCACCAGTGATTCAGGGACTAAAGCTTTCTTT
CDR3: CATSDSGTKAFF

size: -
D: -
J: TRBJ1-1
V: TRBV11-3
DNA: TGTGCCAGCAAATACAGGTCGGGCACTGAAGCTTTCTTT
CDR3: CASKYRSGTEAFF

size: -
D: TRBD1
J: TRBJ1-5
V: TRBV4-1
DNA: TGCGCCAGCAGCCAAGACGGACAGGCCAATCAGCCCCAGCATTTT
CDR3: CASSQDGQANQPQHF

size: -
D: TRBD1
J: TRBJ2-7
V: TRBV7-9
DNA: TGTGCCAGCAGCTTAACGACAGGGGTAGGAGAGCAGTACTTC
CDR3: CASSLTTGVGEQYF

size: once
D: TRBD1
J: TRBJ2-3
V: TRBV5-4
DNA: TGTGCCAGCAGCATGGGACAGGGGCGGTCAGATACGCAGTATTTT
CDR3: CASSMGQGRSDTQYF

size: once
D: TRBD1
J: TRBJ2-5
V: TRBV2
DNA: TGTGCCAGCAGTGAAGGGGCAGGGGGAAGAGAGACCCAGTACTTC
CDR3: CASSEGAGGRETQYF

size: -
D: -
J: TRBJ1-3
V: TRBV3-1/TRBV3-2
DNA: TGTGCCAGCAGCCGAGGGGGGGGTTCAGGGACTGGAAACACCATATATTTT
CDR3: CASSRGGGSGTGNTIYF